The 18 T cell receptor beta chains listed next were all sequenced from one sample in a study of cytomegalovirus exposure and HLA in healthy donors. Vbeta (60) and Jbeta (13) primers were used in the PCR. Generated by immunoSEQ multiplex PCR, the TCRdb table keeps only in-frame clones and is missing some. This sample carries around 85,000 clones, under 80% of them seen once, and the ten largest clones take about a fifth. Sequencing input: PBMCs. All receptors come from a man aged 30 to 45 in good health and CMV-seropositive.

For the CDR3, the DNA is TGTGCCAGCAAGGGGGGGCAGGCTGGCAATCAGCCCCAGCATTTT. The encoded protein is CASKGGQAGNQPQHF. The chain uses TRBV2 and TRBJ1-5, with a weak D call TRBD1 (6 bases). CDR1 is SNHLY and CDR2 is FYNNEI in the germline V gene. V was shortened by 7 bases and J by 2 bases, with 15 bases between the two germline ends. This CDR3 has 15 amino acids.

The CDR3, as DNA: TGTGCCAGCAGCGCGAGCGGGAGTGGCGGCAATGAGCAGTTCTTC. Its protein product is CASSASGSGGNEQFF. This rearrangement joins TRBV9 to TRBJ2-1; 8 bases match TRBD2. The CDR3 is 15 residues long. V was clipped by 3 bases and J by 6 bases; unmatched bases: 8. Germline CDR1 is SGDLS and CDR2 is YYNGEE.

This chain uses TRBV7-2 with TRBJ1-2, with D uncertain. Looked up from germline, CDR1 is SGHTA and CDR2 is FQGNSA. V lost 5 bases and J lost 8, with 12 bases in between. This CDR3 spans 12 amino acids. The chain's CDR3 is CASSRYVEGYTF. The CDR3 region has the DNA TGTGCCAGCAGCCGATACGTCGAGGGCTACACCTTC.

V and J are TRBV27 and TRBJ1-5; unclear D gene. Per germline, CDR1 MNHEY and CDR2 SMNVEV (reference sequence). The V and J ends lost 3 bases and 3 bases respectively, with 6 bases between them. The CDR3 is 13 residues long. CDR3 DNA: TGTGCCAGCAGTTTCGACTCCAATCAGCCCCAGCATTTT. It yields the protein CASSFDSNQPQHF.

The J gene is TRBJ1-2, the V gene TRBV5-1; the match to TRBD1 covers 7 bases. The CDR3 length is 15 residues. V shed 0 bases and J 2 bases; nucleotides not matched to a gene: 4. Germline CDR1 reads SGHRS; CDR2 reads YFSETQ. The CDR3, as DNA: TGCGCCAGCAGCTTGGGAGGGGGCGAGAACTATGGCTACACCTTC. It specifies CASSLGGGENYGYTF.

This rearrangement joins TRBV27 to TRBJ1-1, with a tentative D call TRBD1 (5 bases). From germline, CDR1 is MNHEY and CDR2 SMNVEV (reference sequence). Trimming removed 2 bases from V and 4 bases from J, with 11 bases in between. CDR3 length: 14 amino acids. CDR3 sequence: CASSLEEGVTEAFF. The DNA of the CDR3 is TGTGCCAGCAGTTTAGAGGAAGGGGTCACTGAAGCTTTCTTT.

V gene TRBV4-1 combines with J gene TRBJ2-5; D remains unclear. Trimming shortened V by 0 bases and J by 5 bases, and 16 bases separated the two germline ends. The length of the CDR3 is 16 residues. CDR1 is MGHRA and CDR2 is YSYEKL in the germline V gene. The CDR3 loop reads CASSQDAAPSTETQYF. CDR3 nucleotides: TGCGCCAGCAGCCAAGATGCGGCCCCCTCAACGGAGACCCAGTACTTC.

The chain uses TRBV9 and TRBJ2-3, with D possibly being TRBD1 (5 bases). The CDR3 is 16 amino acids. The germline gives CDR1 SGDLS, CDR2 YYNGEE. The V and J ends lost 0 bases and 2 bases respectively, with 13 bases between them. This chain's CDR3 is CASSVVTDTVTDTQYF. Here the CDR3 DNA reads TGTGCCAGCAGCGTAGTAACGGACACCGTCACAGATACGCAGTATTTT.

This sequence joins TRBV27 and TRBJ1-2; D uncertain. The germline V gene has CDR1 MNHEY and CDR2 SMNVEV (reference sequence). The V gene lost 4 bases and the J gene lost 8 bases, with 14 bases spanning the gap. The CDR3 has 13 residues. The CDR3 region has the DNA TGTGCCAGCAGTTGGTCGCAGGCAGGAGGCTACACCTTC. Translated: CASSWSQAGGYTF.

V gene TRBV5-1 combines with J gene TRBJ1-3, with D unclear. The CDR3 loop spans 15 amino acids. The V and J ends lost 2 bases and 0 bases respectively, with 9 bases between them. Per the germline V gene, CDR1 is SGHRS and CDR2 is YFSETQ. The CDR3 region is CASSFSQNSGNTIYF. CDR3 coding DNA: TGCGCCAGCAGCTTCTCGCAGAACTCTGGAAACACCATATATTTT.

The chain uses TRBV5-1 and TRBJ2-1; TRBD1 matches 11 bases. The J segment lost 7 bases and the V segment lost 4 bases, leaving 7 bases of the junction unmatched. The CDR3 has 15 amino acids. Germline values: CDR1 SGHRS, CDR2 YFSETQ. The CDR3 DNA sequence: TGCGCCAGCAGCCCAAGGGGACAGGGGGAAAATGAGCAGTTCTTC. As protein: CASSPRGQGENEQFF.

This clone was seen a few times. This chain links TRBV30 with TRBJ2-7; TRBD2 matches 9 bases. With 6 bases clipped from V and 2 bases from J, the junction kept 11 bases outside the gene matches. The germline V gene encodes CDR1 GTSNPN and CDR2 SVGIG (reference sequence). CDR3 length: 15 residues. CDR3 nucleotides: TGTGCCTGCCCTGGTAGCGGGAGTTCTACCTACGAGCAGTACTTC. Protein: CACPGSGSSTYEQYF.

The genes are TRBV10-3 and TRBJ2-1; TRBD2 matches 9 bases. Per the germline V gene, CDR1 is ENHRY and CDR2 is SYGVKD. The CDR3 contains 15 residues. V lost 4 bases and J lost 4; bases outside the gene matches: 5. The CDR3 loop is CAISVAGVGYNEQFF. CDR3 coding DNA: TGTGCCATCAGTGTAGCGGGAGTAGGGTACAATGAGCAGTTCTTC.

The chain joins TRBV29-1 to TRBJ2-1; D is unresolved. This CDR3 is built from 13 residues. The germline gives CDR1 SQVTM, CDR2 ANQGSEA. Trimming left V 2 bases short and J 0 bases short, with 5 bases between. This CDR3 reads CSVEQNSYNEQFF. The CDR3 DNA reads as TGCAGCGTTGAACAGAACTCCTACAATGAGCAGTTCTTC.

The CDR3 region has the DNA TGTGCCAGTAGTGCCCTTACAGCGGTGAAAAGAAACACCATATATTTT. Its protein is CASSALTAVKRNTIYF. The chain combines TRBV19 with TRBJ1-3; the D is unclear. The germline V gene has CDR1 LNHDA and CDR2 SQIVND (reference sequence). Trimming cost V 5 bases and J 5 bases, with 19 bases left between them. The CDR3 covers 16 residues.

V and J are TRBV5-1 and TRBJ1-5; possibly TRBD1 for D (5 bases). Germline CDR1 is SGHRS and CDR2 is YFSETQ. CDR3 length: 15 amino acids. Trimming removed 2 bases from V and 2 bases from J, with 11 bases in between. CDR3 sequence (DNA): TGCGCCAGCAGCTTACTGGGAGGGGGCAATCAGCCCCAGCATTTT. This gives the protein CASSLLGGGNQPQHF.

The CDR3 DNA reads TGTGCCAGCAGCGCGGGACAGGGGGGCCCTCACGCTGAAGCTTTCTTT. It encodes CASSAGQGGPHAEAFF. This chain links TRBV13 with TRBJ1-1; TRBD1 aligns across 11 bases. The ends lost 5 bases at V and 6 bases at J; junction bases unmatched: 11. Germline loops: CDR1 PRHDT, CDR2 FYEKMQ (reference sequence). The CDR3 sequence is 16 residues long.

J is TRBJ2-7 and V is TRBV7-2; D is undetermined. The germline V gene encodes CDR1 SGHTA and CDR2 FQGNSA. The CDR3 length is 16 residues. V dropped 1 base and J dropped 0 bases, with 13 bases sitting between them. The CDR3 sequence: CASSLDRDTLSYEQYF. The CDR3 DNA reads TGTGCCAGCAGCTTAGATCGCGACACCCTCTCCTACGAGCAGTACTTC.